Below, 10 T cell receptor beta chains from the same sample are listed, as sequenced in a study of shared clonotypes between healthy human individuals. The repertoire was sequenced with immunoSEQ multiplex PCR; TCRdb's copy has only in-frame clones and lacks some. Of over a million clones listed, roughly 95% are singletons. The sample taken for sequencing was naive CD4+ T cells sorted from blood. Subset here: CD45RA+ positively selected. The receptor source for this set is a man aged 25-45 years in good health.

The rearrangement links TRBV12-5 to TRBJ2-1; tentatively, D is TRBD1 or TRBD2 (6 bases each). Germline V gene lookup returns CDR1 LGHNT and CDR2 FRNRAP. This CDR3 region has 13 residues. The V and J ends lost 0 bases and 12 bases respectively, with 12 bases between them. The CDR3 sequence: CASGLVAGGGQFF. CDR3 bases: TGTGCTAGTGGTTTGGTAGCAGGAGGGGGGCAGTTCTTC. The full variable domain, with the rest looked up from reference TRBV12-5 and TRBJ2-1, is DARVTQTPRHKVTEMGQEVTMRCQPILGHNTVFWYRQTMMQGLELLAYFRNRAPLDDSGMPKDRFSAEMPDATLATLKIQPSEPRDSAVYFCASGLVAGGGQFFGPGTRLTVL.

The rearrangement links TRBV11-2 to TRBJ1-1, with D tentatively TRBD1 (6 bases). Germline V gene sequence: CDR1 SGHAT, CDR2 FQNNGV. V dropped 4 bases and J dropped 0 bases, with 12 bases sitting between them. The CDR3 extends over 15 amino acids. The CDR3 protein is CASSSRGYMNTEAFF. The DNA of the CDR3 is TGTGCCAGCAGCTCCAGGGGATACATGAACACTGAAGCTTTCTTT.

The chain is built from TRBV16 and TRBJ1-3; 9 nucleotides line up with TRBD1. CDR3 length equals 16 residues. J gave up 4 bases and V 1 base, and 5 bases lay outside the gene matches. Germline V CDR1 and CDR2: KGHSY, FQNENV. DNA of the CDR3: TGTGCCAGCAGCCAATGGTCTACAGGGGGCGGAAACACCATATATTTT. As protein: CASSQWSTGGGNTIYF.

As to this clone: The sample holds other DNA sequences that translate to the same CDR3. The chain employs TRBV6-5 and TRBJ2-3, with TRBD2 matching over 12 bases. The CDR3 is 16 residues long. The V and J ends lost 0 bases and 4 bases, in that order; junction bases with no gene match: 2. The germline V gene encodes CDR1 MNHEY and CDR2 SVGAGI. The CDR3 nucleotides read TGTGCCAGCAGTTACTCACTAGCGGGAGGTTCAGATACGCAGTATTTT. It codes for CASSYSLAGGSDTQYF.

This chain joins TRBV28 and TRBJ2-5; TRBD1 agrees at 9 bases. The ends lost 8 bases at V and 4 bases at J; junction bases unmatched: 5. The CDR3 sequence is 13 residues long. CDR1 MDHEN and CDR2 SYDVKM come from the germline V gene. CDR3 bases: TGTGCCAGCCGGGACAGGGTTATAGAGACCCAGTACTTC. It encodes CASRDRVIETQYF.

The rearrangement links TRBV19 to TRBJ1-3; perhaps TRBD1 as D (5 bases). Trimming stripped 3 bases from V and 2 bases from J, with 8 bases between. The CDR3 contains 14 residues. Germline values: CDR1 LNHDA, CDR2 SQIVND (reference sequence). The CDR3 DNA is TGTGCCAGTAGTATGGGGGGACCTGGAAACACCATATATTTT. It is translated as CASSMGGPGNTIYF.

The J gene is TRBJ2-7, the V gene TRBV7-8; D is uncertain. Germline lookup yields CDR1 SGHVS and CDR2 FQNEAQ. The CDR3 contains 14 residues. Trimming removed 2 bases from V and 2 bases from J, with 10 bases in between. CDR3 protein: CASSLNYVAYEQYF. The CDR3 bases are TGTGCCAGCAGCTTAAATTACGTGGCCTACGAGCAGTACTTC. The whole variable domain, remainder taken from reference TRBV7-8 and TRBJ2-7, is GAGVSQSPRYKVAKRGQDVALRCDPISGHVSLFWYQQALGQGPEFLTYFQNEAQLDKSGLPSDRFFAERPEGSVSTLKIQRTQQEDSAVYLCASSLNYVAYEQYFGPGTRLTVT.

The chain joins TRBV10-3 to TRBJ2-7; TRBD1 aligns across 11 bases. Germline CDR1 and CDR2: ENHRY and SYGVKD. J lost 4 bases, V lost 5 bases, and 4 bases had no gene match. The CDR3 is 14 amino acids. The CDR3 coding sequence is TGTGCCATCAGTATCGGGACAGGGGGTTACGAGCAGTACTTC. As protein: CAISIGTGGYEQYF.

CDR3 amino acids: CSVASQIIITDTQYF. The CDR3 nucleotides read TGCAGCGTTGCATCTCAGATAATCATAACAGATACGCAGTATTTT. V is TRBV29-1 and J is TRBJ2-3; no clear D. CDR3 length equals 15 residues. V shed 4 bases and J shed 3 bases, with 17 bases lying between them. The germline gives CDR1 SQVTM, CDR2 ANQGSEA.

This sequence joins TRBV7-2 and TRBJ1-4; 7 positions agree with TRBD1. The CDR3 consists of 15 residues. Germline-derived CDR1 and CDR2 are SGHTA and FQGNSA. After removal of 4 bases from V and 10 bases from J, the junction contained 12 bases not matched to a gene. CDR3 sequence: CASSYFQGGRGKLFF. CDR3 nucleotides: TGTGCCAGCAGCTACTTCCAGGGGGGCCGGGGAAAACTGTTTTTT.